This TCR beta chain was recovered during a study of T cells in Graves' hyperthyroidism and ophthalmopathy. The CDR3 has 15 amino acids. V lost 0 bases and J lost 0, with 6 bases in between. CDR1 LGHDT and CDR2 YNNKEL come from the germline V gene (reference sequence). This clonotype was observed at least ten times. TCR beta CDR3 region amplification was performed from RNA transcripts. When the TCR CDR3 underwent first-round RT-PCR, the HTBI primer set was used. TCRdb re-called the multiplex PCR reads through MiXCR, storing one row per CDR3 protein. The sample contains hundreds of thousands of distinct CDR3 sequences, approximately 15% of which appear only once.

This sequence joins TRBV3-1 and TRBJ2-1; D remains ambiguous. Sequencing used blood. The clonotype comes from a man between 18 and 29 years old with Graves' ophthalmopathy. The CDR3 sequence: CASSQDSSSYNEQFF. In nucleotides, the CDR3 is TGTGCCAGCAGCCAAGATTCGAGCTCCTACAATGAGCAGTTCTTC.